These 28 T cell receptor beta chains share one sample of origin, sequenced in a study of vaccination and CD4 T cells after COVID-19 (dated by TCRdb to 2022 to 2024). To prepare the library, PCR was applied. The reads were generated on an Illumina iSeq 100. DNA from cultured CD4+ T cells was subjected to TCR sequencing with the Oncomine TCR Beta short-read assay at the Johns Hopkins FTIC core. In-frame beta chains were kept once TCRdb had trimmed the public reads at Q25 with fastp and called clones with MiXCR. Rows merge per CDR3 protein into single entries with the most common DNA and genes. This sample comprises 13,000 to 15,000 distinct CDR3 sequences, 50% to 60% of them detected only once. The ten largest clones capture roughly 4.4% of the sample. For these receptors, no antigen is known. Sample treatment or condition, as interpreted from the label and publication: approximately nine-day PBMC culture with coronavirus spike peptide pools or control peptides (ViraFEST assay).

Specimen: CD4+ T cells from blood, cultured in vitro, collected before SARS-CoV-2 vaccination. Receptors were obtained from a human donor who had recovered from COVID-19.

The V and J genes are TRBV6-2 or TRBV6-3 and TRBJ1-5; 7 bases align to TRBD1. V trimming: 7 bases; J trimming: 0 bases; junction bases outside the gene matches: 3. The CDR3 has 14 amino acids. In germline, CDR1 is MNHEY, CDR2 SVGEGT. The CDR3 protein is CASTGGNSNQPQHF. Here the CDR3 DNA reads TGTGCCAGCACAGGGGGAAATAGCAATCAGCCCCAGCATTTT.

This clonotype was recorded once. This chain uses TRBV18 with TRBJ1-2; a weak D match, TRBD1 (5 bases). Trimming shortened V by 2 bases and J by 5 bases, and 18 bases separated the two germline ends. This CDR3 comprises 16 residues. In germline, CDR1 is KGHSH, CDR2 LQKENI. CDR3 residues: CASSPSGHRAEYGYTF. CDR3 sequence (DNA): TGTGCCAGCTCACCATCGGGGCACCGCGCAGAGTATGGCTACACCTTC.

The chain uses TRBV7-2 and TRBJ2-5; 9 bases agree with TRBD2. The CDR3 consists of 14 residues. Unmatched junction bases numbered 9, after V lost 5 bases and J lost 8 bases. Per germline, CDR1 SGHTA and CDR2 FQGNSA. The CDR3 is CASSRDPTSGTQYF. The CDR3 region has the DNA TGTGCCAGCAGCCGCGACCCGACTAGCGGAACCCAGTACTTC.

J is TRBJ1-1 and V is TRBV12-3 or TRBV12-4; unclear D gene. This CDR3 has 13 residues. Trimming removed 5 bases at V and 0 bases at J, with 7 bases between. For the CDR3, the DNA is TGTGCCAGCAGTGACAACTTGAACACTGAAGCTTTCTTT. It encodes CASSDNLNTEAFF.

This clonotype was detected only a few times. The CDR3 spells CSAWDRGVTEAFF. The CDR3 DNA reads TGCAGTGCATGGGACAGGGGCGTGACTGAAGCTTTCTTT. The V gene is TRBV20-1, the J gene TRBJ1-1; 10 bases line up with TRBD1. The CDR3 sequence is 13 residues long. V shed 6 bases and J 5 bases; nucleotides not matched to a gene: 6. The germline CDR1 and CDR2 sequences are DFQATT and SNEGSKA (reference sequence).

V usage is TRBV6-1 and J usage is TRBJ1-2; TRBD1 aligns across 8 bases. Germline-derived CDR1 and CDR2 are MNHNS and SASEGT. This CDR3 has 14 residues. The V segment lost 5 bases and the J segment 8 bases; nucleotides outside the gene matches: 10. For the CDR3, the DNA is TGTGCCAGCAGTAGACGACAGGGGATTGGGGGCTACACCTTC. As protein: CASSRRQGIGGYTF.

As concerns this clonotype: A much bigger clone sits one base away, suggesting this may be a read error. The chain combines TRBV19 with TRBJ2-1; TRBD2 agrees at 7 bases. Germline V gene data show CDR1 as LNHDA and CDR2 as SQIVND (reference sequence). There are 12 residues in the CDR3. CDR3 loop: CTSSVVAGEQFF. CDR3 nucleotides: TGTACCAGTAGTGTAGTAGCGGGTGAGCAGTTCTTC. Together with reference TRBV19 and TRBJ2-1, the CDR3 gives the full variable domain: DGGITQSPKYLFRKEGQNVTLSCEQNLNHDAMYWYRQDPGQGLRLIYYSQIVNDFQKGDIAEGYSVSREKKESFPLTVTSAQKNPTAFYLCTSSVVAGEQFFGPGTRLTVL.

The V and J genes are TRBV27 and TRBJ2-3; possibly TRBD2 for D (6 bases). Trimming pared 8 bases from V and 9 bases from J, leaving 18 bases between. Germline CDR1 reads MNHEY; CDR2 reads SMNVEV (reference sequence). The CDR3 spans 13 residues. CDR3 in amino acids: CASAPEGIRTQYF. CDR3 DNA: TGTGCCAGCGCCCCGGAGGGGATCCGGACGCAGTATTTT.

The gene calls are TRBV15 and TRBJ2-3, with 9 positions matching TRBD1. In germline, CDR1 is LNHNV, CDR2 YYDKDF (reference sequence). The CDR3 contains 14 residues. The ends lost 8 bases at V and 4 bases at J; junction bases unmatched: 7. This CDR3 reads CATLRDRVPDTQYF. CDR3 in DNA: TGTGCCACCCTCCGGGACAGGGTACCAGATACGCAGTATTTT.

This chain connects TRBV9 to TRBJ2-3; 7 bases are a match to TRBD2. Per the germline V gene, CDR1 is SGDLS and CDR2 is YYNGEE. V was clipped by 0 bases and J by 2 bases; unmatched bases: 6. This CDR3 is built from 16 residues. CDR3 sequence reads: CASSVGAGESTDTQYF. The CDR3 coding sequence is TGTGCCAGCAGCGTAGGGGCGGGGGAATCCACAGATACGCAGTATTTT.

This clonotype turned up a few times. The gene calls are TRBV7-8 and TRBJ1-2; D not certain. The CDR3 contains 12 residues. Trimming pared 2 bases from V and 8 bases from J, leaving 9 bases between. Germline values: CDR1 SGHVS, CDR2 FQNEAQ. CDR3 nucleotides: TGTGCCAGCAGCTTAAACCACGGCGGCTACACCTTC. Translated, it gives CASSLNHGGYTF.

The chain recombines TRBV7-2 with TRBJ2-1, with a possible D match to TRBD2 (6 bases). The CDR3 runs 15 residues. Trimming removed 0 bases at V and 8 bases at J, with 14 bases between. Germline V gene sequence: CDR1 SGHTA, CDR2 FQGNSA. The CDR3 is CASSLAQGRLDEQFF. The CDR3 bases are TGTGCCAGCAGCTTAGCGCAAGGGAGGTTAGATGAGCAGTTCTTC.

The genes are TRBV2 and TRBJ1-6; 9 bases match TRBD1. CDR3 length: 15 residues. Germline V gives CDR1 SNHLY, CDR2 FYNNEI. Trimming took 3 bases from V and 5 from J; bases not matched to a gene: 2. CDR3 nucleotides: TGTGCCAGCAGTGAGGGGACAGGGCATAATTCACCCCTCCACTTT. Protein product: CASSEGTGHNSPLHF.

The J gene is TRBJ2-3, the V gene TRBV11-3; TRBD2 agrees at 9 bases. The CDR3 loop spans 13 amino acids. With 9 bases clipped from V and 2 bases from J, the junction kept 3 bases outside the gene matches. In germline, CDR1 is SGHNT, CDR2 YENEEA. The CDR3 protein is CASSGRITDTQYF. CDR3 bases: TGTGCCAGTAGCGGGAGAATCACAGATACGCAGTATTTT.

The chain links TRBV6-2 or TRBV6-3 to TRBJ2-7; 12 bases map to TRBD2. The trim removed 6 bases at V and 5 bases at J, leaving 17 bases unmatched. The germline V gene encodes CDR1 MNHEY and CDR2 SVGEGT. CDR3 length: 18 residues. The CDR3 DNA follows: TGTGCCAGCAGCTCCCCCCGACTAGCGGGAGTACATTTTCACGAGCAGTACTTC. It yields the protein CASSSPRLAGVHFHEQYF.

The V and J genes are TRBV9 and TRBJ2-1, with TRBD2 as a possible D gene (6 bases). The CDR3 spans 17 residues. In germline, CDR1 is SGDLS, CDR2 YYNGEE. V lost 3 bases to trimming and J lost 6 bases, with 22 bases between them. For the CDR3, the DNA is TGTGCCAGCAGCGGAACGTCCCGGGACTCAACGAGCAATGAGCAGTTCTTC. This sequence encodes CASSGTSRDSTSNEQFF.

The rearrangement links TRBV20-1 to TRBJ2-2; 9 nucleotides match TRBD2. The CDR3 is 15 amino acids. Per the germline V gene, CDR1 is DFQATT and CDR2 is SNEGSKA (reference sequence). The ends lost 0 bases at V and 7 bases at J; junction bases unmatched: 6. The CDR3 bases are TGCAGTGCTAGAGATCCAGCGGGAGGCATCGGGGAGCTGTTTTTT. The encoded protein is CSARDPAGGIGELFF.

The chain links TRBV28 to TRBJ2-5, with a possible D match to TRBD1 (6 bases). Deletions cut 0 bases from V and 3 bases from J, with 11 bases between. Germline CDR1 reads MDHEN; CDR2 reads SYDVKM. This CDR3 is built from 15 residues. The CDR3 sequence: CASSLWGAEKETQYF. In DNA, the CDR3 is TGTGCCAGCAGTTTATGGGGGGCAGAAAAAGAGACCCAGTACTTC.

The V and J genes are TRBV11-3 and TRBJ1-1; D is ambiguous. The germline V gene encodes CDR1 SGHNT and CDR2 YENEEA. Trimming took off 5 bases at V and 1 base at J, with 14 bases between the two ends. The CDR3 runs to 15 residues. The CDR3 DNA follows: TGTGCCAGCAGCCCCAGGACGGGTAAGAACACTGAAGCTTTCTTT. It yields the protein CASSPRTGKNTEAFF.

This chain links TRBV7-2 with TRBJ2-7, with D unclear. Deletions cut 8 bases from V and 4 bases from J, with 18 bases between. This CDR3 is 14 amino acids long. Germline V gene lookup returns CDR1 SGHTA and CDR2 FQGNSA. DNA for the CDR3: TGTGCCAGCCCCCCGGCGGCCTCCCCGTACGAGCAGTACTTC. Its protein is CASPPAASPYEQYF.

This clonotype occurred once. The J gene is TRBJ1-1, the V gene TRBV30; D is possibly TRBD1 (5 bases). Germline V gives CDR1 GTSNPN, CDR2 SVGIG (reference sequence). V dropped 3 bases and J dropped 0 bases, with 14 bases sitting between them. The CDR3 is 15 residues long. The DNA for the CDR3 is TGTGCCTGGAGGAAAACCAGGGTTATGAACACTGAAGCTTTCTTT. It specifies CAWRKTRVMNTEAFF. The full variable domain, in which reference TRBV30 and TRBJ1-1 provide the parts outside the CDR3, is SQTIHQWPATLVQPVGSPLSLECTVEGTSNPNLYWYRQAAGRGLQLLFYSVGIGQISSEVPQNLSASRPQDRQFILSSKKLLLSDSGFYLCAWRKTRVMNTEAFFGQGTRLTVV.

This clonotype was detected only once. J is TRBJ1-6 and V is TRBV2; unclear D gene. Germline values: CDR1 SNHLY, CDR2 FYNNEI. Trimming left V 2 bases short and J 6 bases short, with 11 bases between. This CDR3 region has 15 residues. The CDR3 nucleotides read TGTGCCAGCAGTGAAATCCGGGGTGGTAATTCACCCCTCCACTTT. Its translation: CASSEIRGGNSPLHF.

The CDR3 bases are TGCAGTGGACCGGACAGTACCTCTGGGGCCAACGTCCTGACTTTC. It codes for CSGPDSTSGANVLTF. The rearrangement joins TRBV20-1 to TRBJ2-6, with a possible D match to TRBD1 (6 bases). Germline CDR1 DFQATT, CDR2 SNEGSKA (reference sequence). V was pared by 7 bases and J by 0 bases, with 13 bases between. CDR3 length: 15 residues.

DNA for the CDR3: TGTGCCAGCAGTTATAACCCCAACACCGGGGAGCTGTTTTTT. Residues: CASSYNPNTGELFF. The rearrangement joins TRBV6-5 to TRBJ2-2; no clear D gene. CDR3 length equals 14 residues. CDR1 and CDR2 (germline): MNHEY, SVGAGI. V shed 3 bases and J shed 2 bases, with 7 bases lying between them.

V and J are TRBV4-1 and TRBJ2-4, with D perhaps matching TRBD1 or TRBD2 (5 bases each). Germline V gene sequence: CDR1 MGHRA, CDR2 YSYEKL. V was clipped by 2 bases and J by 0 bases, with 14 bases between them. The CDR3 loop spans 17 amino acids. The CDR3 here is CASSQIGAGRAKNIQYF. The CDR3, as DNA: TGCGCCAGCAGCCAAATTGGGGCAGGGAGAGCCAAAAACATTCAGTACTTC.

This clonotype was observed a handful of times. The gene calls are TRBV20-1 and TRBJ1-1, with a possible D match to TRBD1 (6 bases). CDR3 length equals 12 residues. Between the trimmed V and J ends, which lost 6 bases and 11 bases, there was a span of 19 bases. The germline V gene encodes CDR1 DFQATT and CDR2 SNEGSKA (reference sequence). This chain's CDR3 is CSASTGAAVAFF. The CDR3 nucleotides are TGCAGTGCCTCAACGGGGGCAGCAGTTGCTTTCTTT.

CDR3 in amino acids: CASSLAGANVLTF. CDR3 in DNA: TGTGCCAGCAGCTTAGCTGGGGCCAACGTCCTGACTTTC. The rearrangement links TRBV7-2 to TRBJ2-6; D remains unclear. Trimming left V 0 bases short and J 3 bases short, with 0 bases between. CDR1 SGHTA and CDR2 FQGNSA come from the germline V gene. The CDR3 is made up of 13 amino acids.

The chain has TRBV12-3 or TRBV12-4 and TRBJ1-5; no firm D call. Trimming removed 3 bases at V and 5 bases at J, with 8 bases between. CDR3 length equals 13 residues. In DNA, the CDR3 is TGTGCCAGCAGTTTTGTAGGTTATCAGCCCCAGCATTTT. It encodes CASSFVGYQPQHF.